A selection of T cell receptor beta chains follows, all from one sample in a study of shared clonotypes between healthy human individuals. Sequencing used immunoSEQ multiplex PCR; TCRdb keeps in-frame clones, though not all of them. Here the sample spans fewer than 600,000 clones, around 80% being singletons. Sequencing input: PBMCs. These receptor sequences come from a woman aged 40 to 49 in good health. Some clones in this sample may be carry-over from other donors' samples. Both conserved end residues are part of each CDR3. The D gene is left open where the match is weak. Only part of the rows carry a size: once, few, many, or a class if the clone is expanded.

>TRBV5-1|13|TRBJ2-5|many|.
CASSLGPQETQYF
TGCGCCAGCAGCTTGGGTCCCCAAGAGACCCAGTACTTC
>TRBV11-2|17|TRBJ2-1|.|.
CASSPWGLAAHTNEQFF
TGTGCCAGCAGCCCTTGGGGGTTAGCGGCCCATACCAATGAGCAGTTCTTC
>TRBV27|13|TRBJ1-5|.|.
CASSFQGYQPQHF
TGTGCCAGCAGTTTCCAGGGTTACCAGCCCCAGCATTTT
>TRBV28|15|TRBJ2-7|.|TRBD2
CASSLSGLGSYEQYF
TGTGCCAGCAGTTTATCGGGACTAGGGTCCTACGAGCAGTACTTC
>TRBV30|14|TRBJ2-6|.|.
CAWSRDSGANVLTF
TGTGCCTGGAGTAGGGACTCTGGGGCCAACGTCCTGACTTTC
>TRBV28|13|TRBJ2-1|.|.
CASSLRVRGEQFF
TGTGCCAGCAGTTTAAGGGTGCGGGGTGAGCAGTTCTTC
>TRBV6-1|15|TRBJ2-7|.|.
CASSEADGPRYEQYF
TGTGCCAGCAGTGAAGCAGACGGGCCGCGATACGAGCAGTACTTC
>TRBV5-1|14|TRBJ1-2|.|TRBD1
CASSLDTGAHGYTF
TGCGCCAGCAGCTTGGACACAGGGGCTCATGGCTACACCTTC
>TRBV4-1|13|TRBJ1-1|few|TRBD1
CASSQGTGTEAFF
TGCGCCAGCAGCCAGGGGACAGGGACTGAAGCTTTCTTT
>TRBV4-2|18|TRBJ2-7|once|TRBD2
CASSQDPASGRYSYEQYF
TGTGCCAGCAGCCAAGATCCGGCTAGCGGGAGGTACTCCTACGAGCAGTACTTC
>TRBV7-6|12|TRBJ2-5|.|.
CASGPYQETQYF
TGTGCCAGCGGCCCGTACCAAGAGACCCAGTACTTC
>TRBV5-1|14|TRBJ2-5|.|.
CASSLGSHQETQYF
TGCGCCAGCAGCTTGGGTTCACACCAAGAGACCCAGTACTTC
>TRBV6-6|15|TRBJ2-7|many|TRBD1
CASSSTGTGIYEQYF
TGTGCCAGCAGTTCAACCGGGACAGGAATCTACGAGCAGTACTTC
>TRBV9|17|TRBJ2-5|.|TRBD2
CASTPGGAGGRGETQYF
TGTGCCAGCACCCCAGGCGGGGCGGGAGGGCGAGGGGAGACCCAGTACTTC
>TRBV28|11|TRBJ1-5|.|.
CASSSDQPQHF
TGTGCCAGCAGTTCTGATCAGCCCCAGCATTTT
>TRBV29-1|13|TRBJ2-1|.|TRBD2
CSVGTSGDGEQFF
TGCAGCGTTGGGACTAGCGGTGACGGTGAGCAGTTCTTC
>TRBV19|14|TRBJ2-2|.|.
CASSATWGPGELFF
TGTGCCAGTAGTGCTACATGGGGTCCCGGGGAGCTGTTTTTT
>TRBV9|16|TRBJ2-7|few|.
CASSTEPEPIPYEQYF
TGTGCCAGCAGCACAGAACCCGAACCGATTCCTTACGAGCAGTACTTC
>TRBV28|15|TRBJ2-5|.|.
CASSPRAGAQETQYF
TGTGCCAGCAGTCCTCGGGCAGGGGCCCAAGAGACCCAGTACTTC
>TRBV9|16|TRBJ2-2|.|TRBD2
CASSVASSGSAGELFF
TGTGCCAGCAGCGTAGCATCTAGCGGGAGTGCCGGGGAGCTGTTTTTT
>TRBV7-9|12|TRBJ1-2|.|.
CASSPGNYGYTF
TGTGCCAGCAGCCCGGGGAACTATGGCTACACCTTC
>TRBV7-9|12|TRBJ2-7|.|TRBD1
CASGQGAYEQYF
TGTGCCAGCGGACAGGGGGCCTACGAGCAGTACTTC
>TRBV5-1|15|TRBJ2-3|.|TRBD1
CASRQRVQGTDTQYF
TGCGCCAGCAGGCAACGAGTACAGGGGACAGATACGCAGTATTTT
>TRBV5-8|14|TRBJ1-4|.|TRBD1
CASSLDRGGEKLFF
TGTGCCAGCAGCTTGGACAGGGGTGGCGAAAAACTGTTTTTT
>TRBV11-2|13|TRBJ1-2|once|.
CASSLVSEEGYTF
TGTGCCAGCAGCTTAGTGTCTGAGGAGGGCTACACCTTC
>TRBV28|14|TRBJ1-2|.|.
CASSSPGLSYGYTF
TGTGCCAGCAGTAGCCCAGGGCTGAGCTATGGCTACACCTTC
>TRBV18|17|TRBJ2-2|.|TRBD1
CASSPRATTGDTGELFF
TGTGCCAGCTCACCAAGGGCGACGACAGGGGACACCGGGGAGCTGTTTTTT
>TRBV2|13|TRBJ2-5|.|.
CASSQGLRETQYF
TGTGCCAGCAGTCAGGGGTTACGGGAGACCCAGTACTTC
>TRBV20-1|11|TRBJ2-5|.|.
CSARWAETQYF
TGCAGTGCTAGATGGGCGGAGACCCAGTACTTC
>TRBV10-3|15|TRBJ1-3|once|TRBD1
CAISLTGASGNTIYF
TGTGCCATCAGTTTGACAGGGGCCTCTGGAAACACCATATATTTT
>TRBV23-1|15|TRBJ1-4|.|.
CASRRVGLVNEKLFF
TGCGCCAGTAGAAGAGTGGGGCTAGTTAATGAAAAACTGTTTTTT
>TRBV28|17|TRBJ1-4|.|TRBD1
CASSRTLDRGLNEKLFF
TGTGCCAGCAGTCGAACCCTGGACAGGGGGCTGAATGAAAAACTGTTTTTT
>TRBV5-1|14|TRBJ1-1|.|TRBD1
CASSVGQVNTEAFF
TGCGCCAGCAGCGTGGGACAGGTGAACACTGAAGCTTTCTTT
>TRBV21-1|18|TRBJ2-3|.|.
CASSKGKEDRECTDTQYF
TGTGCCAGCAGCAAAGGAAAAGAAGACAGGGAATGCACAGATACGCAGTATTTT
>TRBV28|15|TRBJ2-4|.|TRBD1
CASSSGGSGKNIQYF
TGTGCCAGCAGTTCAGGGGGCTCTGGCAAAAACATTCAGTACTTC
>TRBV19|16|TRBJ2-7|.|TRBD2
CASSARSSGSSYEQYF
TGTGCCAGTAGTGCACGATCTAGCGGGAGTTCCTACGAGCAGTACTTC
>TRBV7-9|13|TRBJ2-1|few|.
CASSGNLYNEQFF
TGTGCCAGCAGCGGAAACTTATACAATGAGCAGTTCTTC
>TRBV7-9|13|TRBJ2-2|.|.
CASPRPNTGELFF
TGTGCCAGTCCCCGTCCGAACACCGGGGAGCTGTTTTTT
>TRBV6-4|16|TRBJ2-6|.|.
CASSEGGNSGANVLTF
TGTGCCAGCAGTGAAGGCGGGAACTCTGGGGCCAACGTCCTGACTTTC
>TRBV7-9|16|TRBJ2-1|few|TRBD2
CASSPRLAGSYNEQFF
TGTGCCAGCAGCCCGAGACTAGCGGGATCCTACAATGAGCAGTTCTTC
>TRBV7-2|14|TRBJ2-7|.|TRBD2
CASSSWTSSYEQYF
TGTGCCAGCAGCTCTTGGACTAGTTCCTACGAGCAGTACTTC
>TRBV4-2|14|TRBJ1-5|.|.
CASSQAGSNQPQHF
TGTGCCAGCAGCCAAGCAGGGAGCAATCAGCCCCAGCATTTT